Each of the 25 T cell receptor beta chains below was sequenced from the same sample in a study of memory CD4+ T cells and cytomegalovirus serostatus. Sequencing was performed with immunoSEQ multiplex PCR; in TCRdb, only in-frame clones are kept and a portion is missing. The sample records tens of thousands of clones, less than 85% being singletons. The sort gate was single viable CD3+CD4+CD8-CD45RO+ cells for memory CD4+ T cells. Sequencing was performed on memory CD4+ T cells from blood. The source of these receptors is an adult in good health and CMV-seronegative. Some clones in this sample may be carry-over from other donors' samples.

CDR3 in amino acids: CASRDTYQETQYF. The CDR3 region has the DNA TGCGCCAGCAGGGACACCTACCAAGAGACCCAGTACTTC. The chain joins TRBV5-1 to TRBJ2-5; weak D call: TRBD1 (5 bases). This CDR3 comprises 13 residues. Trimming took off 5 bases at V and 0 bases at J, with 8 bases between the two ends. Per germline, CDR1 SGHRS and CDR2 YFSETQ.

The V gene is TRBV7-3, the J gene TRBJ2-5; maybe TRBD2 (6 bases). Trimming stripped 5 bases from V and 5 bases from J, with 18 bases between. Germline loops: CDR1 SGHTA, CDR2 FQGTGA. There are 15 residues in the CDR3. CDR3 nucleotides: TGTGCCAGCAGCCCAAGAGGAGGGTTCTGGGAGACCCAGTACTTC. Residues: CASSPRGGFWETQYF. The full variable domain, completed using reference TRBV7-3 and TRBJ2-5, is GAGVSQTPSNKVTEKGKYVELRCDPISGHTALYWYRQSLGQGPEFLIYFQGTGAADDSGLPNDRFFAVRPEGSVSTLKIQRTERGDSAVYLCASSPRGGFWETQYFGPGTRLLVL.

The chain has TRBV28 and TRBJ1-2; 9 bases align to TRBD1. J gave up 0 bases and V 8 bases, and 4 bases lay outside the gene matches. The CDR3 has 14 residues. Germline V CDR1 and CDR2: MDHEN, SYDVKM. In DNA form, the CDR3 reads TGTGCCAGCCACACAGGGGGCCCTAACTATGGCTACACCTTC. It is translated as CASHTGGPNYGYTF.

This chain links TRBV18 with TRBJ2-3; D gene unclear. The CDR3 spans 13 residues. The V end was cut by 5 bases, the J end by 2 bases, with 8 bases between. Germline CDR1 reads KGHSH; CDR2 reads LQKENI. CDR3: CASSVLVTDTQYF. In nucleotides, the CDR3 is TGTGCCAGCTCAGTTCTAGTCACAGATACGCAGTATTTT.

CDR3 region: CASSLEQGPNEQFF. CDR3 in DNA: TGTGCCAGCAGCCTGGAACAGGGGCCCAATGAGCAGTTCTTC. V usage is TRBV7-9 and J usage is TRBJ2-1; 7 bases align to TRBD1. In germline, CDR1 is SEHNR, CDR2 FQNEAQ (reference sequence). The CDR3 runs 14 residues. Trimming at V came to 5 bases and at J to 6 bases, leaving 7 bases not matched to a gene.

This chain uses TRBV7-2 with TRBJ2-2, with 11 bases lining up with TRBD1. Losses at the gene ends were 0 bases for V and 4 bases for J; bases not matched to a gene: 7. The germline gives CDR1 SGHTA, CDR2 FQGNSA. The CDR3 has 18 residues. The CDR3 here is CASSLAYPGTGGTGELFF. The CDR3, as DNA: TGTGCCAGCAGCTTAGCGTACCCCGGGACAGGGGGCACCGGGGAGCTGTTTTTT.

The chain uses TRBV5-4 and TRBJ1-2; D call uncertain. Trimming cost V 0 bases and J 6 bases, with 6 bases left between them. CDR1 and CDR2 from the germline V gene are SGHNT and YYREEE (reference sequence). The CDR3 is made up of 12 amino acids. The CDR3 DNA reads TGTGCCAGCAGCTTGGATGGGAATGGCTACACCTTC. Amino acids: CASSLDGNGYTF. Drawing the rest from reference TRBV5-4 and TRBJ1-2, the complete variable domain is ETGVTQSPTHLIKTRGQQVTLRCSSQSGHNTVSWYQQALGQGPQFIFQYYREEENGRGNFPPRFSGLQFPNYSSELNVNALELDDSALYLCASSLDGNGYTFGSGTRLTVV.

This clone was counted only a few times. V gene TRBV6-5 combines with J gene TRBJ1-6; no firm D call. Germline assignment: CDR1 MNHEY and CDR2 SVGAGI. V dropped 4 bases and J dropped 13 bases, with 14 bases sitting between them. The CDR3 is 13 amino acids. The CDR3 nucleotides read TGTGCCAGCAGTTCGGACGCCTATCTTCCCCTCCACTTT. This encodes CASSSDAYLPLHF.

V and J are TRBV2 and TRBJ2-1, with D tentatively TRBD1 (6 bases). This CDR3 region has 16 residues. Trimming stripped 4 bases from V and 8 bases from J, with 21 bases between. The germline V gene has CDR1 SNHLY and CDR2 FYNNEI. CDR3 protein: CASSGLGFSGVDEQFF. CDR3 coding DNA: TGTGCCAGCAGTGGACTTGGCTTTTCAGGGGTAGATGAGCAGTTCTTC. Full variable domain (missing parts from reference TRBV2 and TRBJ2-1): EPEVTQTPSHQVTQMGQEVILRCVPISNHLYFYWYRQILGQKVEFLVSFYNNEISEKSEIFDDQFSVERPDGSNFTLKIRSTKLEDSAMYFCASSGLGFSGVDEQFFGPGTRLTVL.

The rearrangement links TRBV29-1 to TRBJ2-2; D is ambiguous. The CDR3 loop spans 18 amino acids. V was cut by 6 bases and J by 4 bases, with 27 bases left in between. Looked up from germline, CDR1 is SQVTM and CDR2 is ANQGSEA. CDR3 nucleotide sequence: TGCAGCGTCCCAGGCCCCACCTCCATCTTTAGATCCACCGGGGAGCTGTTTTTT. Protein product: CSVPGPTSIFRSTGELFF.

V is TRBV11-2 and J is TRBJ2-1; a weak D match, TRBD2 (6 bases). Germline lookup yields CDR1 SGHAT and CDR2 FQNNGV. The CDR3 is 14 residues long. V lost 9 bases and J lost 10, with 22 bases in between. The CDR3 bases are TGTGCCAGTTCAACGGGAGAAAAGGTTCACGAGCAGTTCTTC. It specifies CASSTGEKVHEQFF.

The CDR3 is CASSLLGGGQYEQYF. CDR3 DNA sequence: TGCGCCAGCAGCTTGCTGGGAGGCGGCCAATACGAGCAGTACTTC. The chain recombines TRBV5-1 with TRBJ2-7, with D perhaps TRBD2 (6 bases). The V end lost 1 base, the J end lost 4 bases, and 15 bases lay between the germline ends. CDR1 SGHRS and CDR2 YFSETQ come from the germline V gene. CDR3 length equals 15 residues.

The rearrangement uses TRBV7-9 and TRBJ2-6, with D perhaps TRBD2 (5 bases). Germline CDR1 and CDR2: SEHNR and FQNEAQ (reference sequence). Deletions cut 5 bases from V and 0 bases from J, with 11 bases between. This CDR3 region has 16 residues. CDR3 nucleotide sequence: TGTGCCAGCAGCCAATCCCGGGGCTCTGGGGCCAACGTCCTGACTTTC. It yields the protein CASSQSRGSGANVLTF.

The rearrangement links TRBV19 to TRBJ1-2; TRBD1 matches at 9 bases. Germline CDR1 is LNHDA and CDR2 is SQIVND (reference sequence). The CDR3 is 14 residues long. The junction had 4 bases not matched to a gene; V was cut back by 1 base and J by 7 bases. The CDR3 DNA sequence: TGTGCCAGTAGTATAGCGGCGGGACAGGGTGGCTACACCTTC. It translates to CASSIAAGQGGYTF.

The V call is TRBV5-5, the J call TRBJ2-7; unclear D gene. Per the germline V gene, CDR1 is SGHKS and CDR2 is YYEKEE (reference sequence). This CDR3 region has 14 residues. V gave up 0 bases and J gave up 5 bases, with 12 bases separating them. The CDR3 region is CASSLEWGTHEQYF. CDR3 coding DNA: TGTGCCAGCAGCTTGGAATGGGGTACCCACGAGCAGTACTTC.

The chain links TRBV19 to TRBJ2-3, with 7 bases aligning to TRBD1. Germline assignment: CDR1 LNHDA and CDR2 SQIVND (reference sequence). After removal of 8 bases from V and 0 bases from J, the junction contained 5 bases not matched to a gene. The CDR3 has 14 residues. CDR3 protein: CASVPGGSTDTQYF. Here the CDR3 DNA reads TGTGCCAGTGTCCCAGGGGGTAGCACAGATACGCAGTATTTT. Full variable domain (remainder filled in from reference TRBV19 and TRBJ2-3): DGGITQSPKYLFRKEGQNVTLSCEQNLNHDAMYWYRQDPGQGLRLIYYSQIVNDFQKGDIAEGYSVSREKKESFPLTVTSAQKNPTAFYLCASVPGGSTDTQYFGPGTRLTVL.

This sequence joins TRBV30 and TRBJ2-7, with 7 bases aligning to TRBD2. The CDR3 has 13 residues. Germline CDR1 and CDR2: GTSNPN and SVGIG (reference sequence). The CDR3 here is CAGAGSGTDEQYF. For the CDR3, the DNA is TGTGCAGGGGCAGGGAGCGGGACCGACGAGCAGTACTTC.

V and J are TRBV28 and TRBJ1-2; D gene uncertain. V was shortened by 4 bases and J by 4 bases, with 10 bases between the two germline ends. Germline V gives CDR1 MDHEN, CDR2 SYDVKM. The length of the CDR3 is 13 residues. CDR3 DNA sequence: TGTGCCAGCAGTTCCAACGGCTTCTATGGCTACACCTTC. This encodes CASSSNGFYGYTF.

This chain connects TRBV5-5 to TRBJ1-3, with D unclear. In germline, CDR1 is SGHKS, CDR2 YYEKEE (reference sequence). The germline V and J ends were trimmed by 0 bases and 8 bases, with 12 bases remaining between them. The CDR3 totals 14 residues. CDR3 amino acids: CASSLDARRDTIYF. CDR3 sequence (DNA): TGTGCCAGCAGCTTGGACGCCAGAAGAGACACCATATATTTT.

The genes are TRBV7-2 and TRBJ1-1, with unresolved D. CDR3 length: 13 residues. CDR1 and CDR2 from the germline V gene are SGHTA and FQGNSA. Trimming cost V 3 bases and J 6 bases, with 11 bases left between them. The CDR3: CASSLPVRAEAFF. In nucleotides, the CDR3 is TGTGCCAGCAGCTTGCCGGTTAGGGCTGAAGCTTTCTTT.

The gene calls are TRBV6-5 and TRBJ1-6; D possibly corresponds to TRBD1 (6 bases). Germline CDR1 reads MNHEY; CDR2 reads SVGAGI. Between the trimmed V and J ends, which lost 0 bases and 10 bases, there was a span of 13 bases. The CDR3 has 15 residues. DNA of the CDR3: TGTGCCAGCAGTTACTCCGGGGGGCTGGAATCACCCCTCCACTTT. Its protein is CASSYSGGLESPLHF.

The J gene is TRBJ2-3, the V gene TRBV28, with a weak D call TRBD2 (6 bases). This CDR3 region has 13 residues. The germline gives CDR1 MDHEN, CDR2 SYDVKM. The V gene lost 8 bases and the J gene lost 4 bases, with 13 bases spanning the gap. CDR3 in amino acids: CASGLSGADTQYF. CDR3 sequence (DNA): TGTGCCAGCGGGCTGTCGGGGGCAGATACGCAGTATTTT.

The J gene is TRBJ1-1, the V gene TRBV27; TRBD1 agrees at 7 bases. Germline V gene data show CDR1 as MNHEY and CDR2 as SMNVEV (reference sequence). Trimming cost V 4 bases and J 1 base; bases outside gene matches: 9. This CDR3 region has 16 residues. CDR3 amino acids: CASSYLYRGGNTEAFF. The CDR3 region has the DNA TGTGCCAGCAGTTACCTATACAGGGGAGGGAACACTGAAGCTTTCTTT.

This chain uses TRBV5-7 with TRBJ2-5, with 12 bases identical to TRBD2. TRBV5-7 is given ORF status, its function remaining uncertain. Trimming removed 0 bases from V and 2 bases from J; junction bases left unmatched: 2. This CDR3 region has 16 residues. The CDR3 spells CASSLGLAGDQETQYF. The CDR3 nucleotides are TGTGCCAGCAGCTTGGGACTAGCGGGAGATCAAGAGACCCAGTACTTC.

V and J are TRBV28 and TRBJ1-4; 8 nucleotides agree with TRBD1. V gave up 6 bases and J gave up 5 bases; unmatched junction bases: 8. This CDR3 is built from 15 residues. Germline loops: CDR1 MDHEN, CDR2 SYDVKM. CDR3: CASRQSRGRNEKLFF. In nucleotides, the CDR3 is TGTGCCAGCAGACAAAGCAGGGGGCGAAATGAAAAACTGTTTTTT.